This is a list of T cell receptor beta chains from one sample in a study of blood T cell repertoires in COVID-19. Generated by immunoSEQ multiplex PCR, the TCRdb table keeps only in-frame clones and is missing some. Of under 200,000 clones in the sample, roughly four fifths were seen once. The sequenced material came from peripheral blood. All receptors derive from a woman in her 30s with acute or convalescent COVID-19. CDR3s include the opening cysteine and the closing phenylalanine or tryptophan. A D gene is named only where the DNA matches it firmly. A clone size is listed for some rows: how often the clone was seen (once, few, many), or a class if it is expanded.

V gene: TRBV6-5
clone size: .
D gene: .
J gene: TRBJ2-3
CDR3 length: 15
CDR3 protein: CASRDPRSSTDTQYF
CDR3 DNA: TGTGCCAGCAGGGATCCTAGGTCTAGCACAGATACGCAGTATTTT

V gene: TRBV14
clone size: .
D gene: .
J gene: TRBJ1-2
CDR3 length: 15
CDR3 protein: CASSQGLNHNYGYTF
CDR3 DNA: TGTGCCAGCAGCCAAGGGCTGAATCATAACTATGGCTACACCTTC

V gene: TRBV6-1
clone size: .
D gene: .
J gene: TRBJ1-4
CDR3 length: 16
CDR3 protein: CASSENRMSHREKLFF
CDR3 DNA: TGTGCCAGCAGTGAAAACAGAATGAGTCATCGGGAAAAACTGTTTTTT

V gene: TRBV5-6
clone size: .
D gene: .
J gene: TRBJ1-5
CDR3 length: 14
CDR3 protein: CASSWGGIDQPQHF
CDR3 DNA: TGTGCCAGCAGCTGGGGGGGTATCGATCAGCCCCAGCATTTT

V gene: TRBV15
clone size: once
D gene: TRBD1
J gene: TRBJ1-5
CDR3 length: 15
CDR3 protein: CATKNDRVRNQPQHF
CDR3 DNA: TGTGCCACCAAAAACGACAGGGTTAGGAATCAGCCCCAGCATTTT

V gene: TRBV12-3/TRBV12-4
clone size: .
D gene: .
J gene: TRBJ1-1
CDR3 length: 11
CDR3 protein: CASGSAVAAFF
CDR3 DNA: TGTGCCAGCGGATCAGCTGTAGCAGCTTTCTTT

V gene: TRBV4-2
clone size: .
D gene: .
J gene: TRBJ2-1
CDR3 length: 13
CDR3 protein: CASSQLLGNEQFF
CDR3 DNA: TGTGCCAGCAGCCAATTACTCGGCAATGAGCAGTTCTTC

V gene: TRBV3-1/TRBV3-2
clone size: many
D gene: TRBD1
J gene: TRBJ2-7
CDR3 length: 12
CDR3 protein: CASSPGQGEQYF
CDR3 DNA: TGTGCCAGCAGCCCGGGACAGGGCGAGCAGTACTTC

V gene: TRBV9
clone size: .
D gene: .
J gene: TRBJ1-2
CDR3 length: 15
CDR3 protein: CASSERGAGNYGYTF
CDR3 DNA: TGTGCCAGCAGCGAGCGGGGGGCAGGGAACTATGGCTACACCTTC

V gene: TRBV7-9
clone size: many
D gene: .
J gene: TRBJ1-5
CDR3 length: 16
CDR3 protein: CASSLGQGQGAQPQHF
CDR3 DNA: TGTGCCAGCAGCTTAGGGCAGGGGCAGGGAGCTCAGCCCCAGCATTTT

V gene: TRBV15
clone size: .
D gene: TRBD1
J gene: TRBJ2-2
CDR3 length: 17
CDR3 protein: CATSRDLGTANTGELFF
CDR3 DNA: TGTGCCACCAGCAGAGATCTTGGGACAGCGAACACCGGGGAGCTGTTTTTT

V gene: TRBV7-8
clone size: .
D gene: .
J gene: TRBJ1-1
CDR3 length: 13
CDR3 protein: CASSFSLNTEAFF
CDR3 DNA: TGTGCCAGCAGCTTTAGTCTGAACACTGAAGCTTTCTTT

V gene: TRBV9
clone size: .
D gene: TRBD2
J gene: TRBJ2-1
CDR3 length: 16
CDR3 protein: CASSGLAGGNYNEQFF
CDR3 DNA: TGTGCCAGCAGCGGGCTAGCGGGGGGGAATTACAATGAGCAGTTCTTC

V gene: TRBV19
clone size: .
D gene: TRBD1
J gene: TRBJ2-7
CDR3 length: 16
CDR3 protein: CASTEKPGTDLYEQYF
CDR3 DNA: TGTGCCAGTACCGAAAAACCCGGGACAGACCTCTACGAGCAGTACTTC

V gene: TRBV6-2/TRBV6-3
clone size: once
D gene: TRBD1
J gene: TRBJ2-7
CDR3 length: 15
CDR3 protein: CASSYTGTGPYEQYF
CDR3 DNA: TGTGCCAGCAGTTACACCGGGACAGGGCCCTACGAGCAGTACTTC

V gene: TRBV27
clone size: .
D gene: .
J gene: TRBJ2-1
CDR3 length: 12
CDR3 protein: CASSYPGNEQFF
CDR3 DNA: TGTGCCAGCAGTTACCCGGGCAATGAGCAGTTCTTC

V gene: TRBV7-2
clone size: .
D gene: .
J gene: TRBJ2-7
CDR3 length: 18
CDR3 protein: CASSLALPRTGRVYEQYF
CDR3 DNA: TGTGCCAGCAGCTTAGCGCTTCCCCGGACAGGGAGGGTATACGAGCAGTACTTC

V gene: TRBV7-3
clone size: few
D gene: TRBD2
J gene: TRBJ2-2
CDR3 length: 14
CDR3 protein: CASSLSAGEGELFF
CDR3 DNA: TGTGCCAGCAGTTTGTCGGCGGGGGAAGGGGAGCTGTTTTTT

V gene: TRBV2
clone size: .
D gene: TRBD2
J gene: TRBJ2-1
CDR3 length: 18
CDR3 protein: CASSERTSGSGSYNEQFF
CDR3 DNA: TGTGCCAGCAGTGAGAGGACTAGCGGGAGTGGATCCTACAATGAGCAGTTCTTC

V gene: TRBV6-2/TRBV6-3
clone size: .
D gene: TRBD1
J gene: TRBJ1-5
CDR3 length: 17
CDR3 protein: CASSLMTRTGDNQPQHF
CDR3 DNA: TGTGCCAGCAGCTTAATGACGAGGACAGGAGACAATCAGCCCCAGCATTTT

V gene: TRBV27
clone size: .
D gene: .
J gene: TRBJ2-2
CDR3 length: 14
CDR3 protein: CASSRGTNTGELFF
CDR3 DNA: TGTGCCAGCAGTAGGGGGACGAACACCGGGGAGCTGTTTTTT

V gene: TRBV4-2
clone size: .
D gene: .
J gene: TRBJ2-1
CDR3 length: 17
CDR3 protein: CASSQMVGEGHGNEQFF
CDR3 DNA: TGTGCCAGCAGCCAGATGGTGGGGGAGGGACACGGGAATGAGCAGTTCTTC

V gene: TRBV6-5
clone size: .
D gene: .
J gene: TRBJ1-2
CDR3 length: 14
CDR3 protein: CASRAPGANYGYTF
CDR3 DNA: TGTGCCAGCAGAGCCCCGGGAGCTAACTATGGCTACACCTTC

V gene: TRBV25-1
clone size: .
D gene: .
J gene: TRBJ1-2
CDR3 length: 11
CDR3 protein: CASSESFGYTF
CDR3 DNA: TGTGCCAGCAGTGAATCCTTTGGCTACACCTTC

V gene: TRBV24-1
clone size: .
D gene: .
J gene: TRBJ2-7
CDR3 length: 16
CDR3 protein: CATSDSTGFPSLEQYF
CDR3 DNA: TGTGCCACCAGTGATAGTACAGGGTTTCCTTCCTTGGAGCAGTACTTC

V gene: TRBV5-6
clone size: .
D gene: .
J gene: TRBJ2-7
CDR3 length: 16
CDR3 protein: CASSSPGTESSYEQYF
CDR3 DNA: TGTGCCAGCAGCTCCCCCGGGACTGAAAGCTCCTACGAGCAGTACTTC

V gene: TRBV2
clone size: .
D gene: .
J gene: TRBJ2-1
CDR3 length: 14
CDR3 protein: CASSELQGGHEQFF
CDR3 DNA: TGTGCCAGCAGTGAGCTGCAGGGGGGACATGAGCAGTTCTTC

V gene: TRBV9
clone size: once
D gene: .
J gene: TRBJ2-2
CDR3 length: 15
CDR3 protein: CASSVASLAPGELFF
CDR3 DNA: TGTGCCAGCAGCGTAGCCTCATTAGCACCCGGGGAGCTGTTTTTT

V gene: TRBV4-2
clone size: .
D gene: .
J gene: TRBJ1-1
CDR3 length: 14
CDR3 protein: CASSLNTGNTEAFF
CDR3 DNA: TGTGCCAGCAGCCTGAATACAGGAAACACTGAAGCTTTCTTT

V gene: TRBV27
clone size: .
D gene: .
J gene: TRBJ1-4
CDR3 length: 16
CDR3 protein: CASSLLSVGQVEKLFF
CDR3 DNA: TGTGCCAGCAGTTTGTTATCTGTTGGGCAGGTAGAAAAACTGTTTTTT

V gene: TRBV7-9
clone size: .
D gene: TRBD1
J gene: TRBJ2-7
CDR3 length: 15
CDR3 protein: CASILEGRGLDEQYF
CDR3 DNA: TGTGCCAGCATTCTTGAGGGCAGGGGGCTGGATGAGCAGTACTTC

V gene: TRBV2
clone size: .
D gene: .
J gene: TRBJ1-4
CDR3 length: 14
CDR3 protein: CASRVSREGEKLFF
CDR3 DNA: TGTGCCAGCAGAGTAAGCAGGGAAGGGGAAAAACTGTTTTTT

V gene: TRBV13
clone size: .
D gene: TRBD2
J gene: TRBJ2-2
CDR3 length: 17
CDR3 protein: CASSEGLAGVVGGELFF
CDR3 DNA: TGTGCCAGCAGCGAGGGACTAGCGGGAGTTGTTGGCGGGGAGCTGTTTTTT

V gene: TRBV30
clone size: .
D gene: .
J gene: TRBJ1-2
CDR3 length: 11
CDR3 protein: CASGPNYGYTF
CDR3 DNA: TGTGCCTCGGGACCGAACTATGGCTACACCTTC

V gene: TRBV12-3/TRBV12-4
clone size: .
D gene: .
J gene: TRBJ1-1
CDR3 length: 13
CDR3 protein: CASSPSGVTEAFF
CDR3 DNA: TGTGCCAGCTCCCCGAGTGGAGTTACTGAAGCTTTCTTT

V gene: TRBV3-1/TRBV3-2
clone size: .
D gene: .
J gene: TRBJ1-1
CDR3 length: 15
CDR3 protein: CASSQGRSWNTEAFF
CDR3 DNA: TGTGCCAGCAGCCAAGGGAGGAGTTGGAACACTGAAGCTTTCTTT

V gene: TRBV11-2
clone size: .
D gene: .
J gene: TRBJ2-3
CDR3 length: 14
CDR3 protein: CASSLEGLTDTQYF
CDR3 DNA: TGTGCCAGCAGCTTAGAGGGACTTACAGATACGCAGTATTTT

V gene: TRBV6-2/TRBV6-3
clone size: .
D gene: .
J gene: TRBJ2-2
CDR3 length: 16
CDR3 protein: CASSYSSGAATGELFF
CDR3 DNA: TGTGCCAGCAGTTACTCTTCAGGGGCCGCCACCGGGGAGCTGTTTTTT

V gene: TRBV7-2
clone size: .
D gene: TRBD1
J gene: TRBJ2-3
CDR3 length: 15
CDR3 protein: CASSWGGQGRDTQYF
CDR3 DNA: TGTGCCAGCAGCTGGGGAGGACAGGGCAGAGATACGCAGTATTTT

V gene: TRBV11-1
clone size: .
D gene: .
J gene: TRBJ2-1
CDR3 length: 15
CDR3 protein: CASSPWQSSYNEQFF
CDR3 DNA: TGTGCCAGCAGCCCTTGGCAAAGCTCCTACAATGAGCAGTTCTTC